The 21 T cell receptor beta chains given below trace back to one sample, sequenced in a study of spatial heterogeneity in lung cancer. TCRdb reprocessed the 5' RACE reads with MiXCR, giving one entry per CDR3 protein. The sample lists fewer than 25,000 distinct CDR3 sequences, 3% to 3.5% occurring once. Time point given: sample taken at primary tumor resection. The sequencing here drew on PBMCs, taken at surgery. These receptors came from a female donor with early-stage non-small cell lung cancer.

This clonotype has ten or more counts. The chain uses TRBV5-1 and TRBJ1-5; D is unresolved. V lost 0 bases to trimming and J lost 4 bases, with 8 bases between them. Looked up from germline, CDR1 is SGHRS and CDR2 is YFSETQ. The CDR3 has 14 residues. CDR3 sequence reads: CASSLESLNQPQHF. For the CDR3, the DNA is TGCGCCAGCAGCTTGGAGAGTCTTAATCAGCCCCAGCATTTT.

The chain links TRBV7-6 to TRBJ1-1; the D gene is possibly TRBD1 (6 bases). Trimming took 4 bases from V and 5 from J, leaving 23 bases between them. CDR3 length: 17 residues. In germline, CDR1 is SGHVS, CDR2 FNYEAQ. The CDR3 sequence is CASSSQGYAGGRTEAFF. For the CDR3, the DNA is TGTGCCAGCAGCTCTCAGGGGTACGCAGGTGGACGGACTGAAGCTTTCTTT.

This clonotype was detected many times. This chain links TRBV6-1 with TRBJ1-5; 8 bases are a match to TRBD1. With V trimmed by 6 bases and J by 6 bases, 7 bases remained unmatched. Germline assignment: CDR1 MNHNS and CDR2 SASEGT. The CDR3 sequence is 14 residues long. CDR3 in amino acids: CASSRTGFSQPQHF. CDR3 nucleotides: TGTGCCAGCAGCCGGACAGGGTTCAGTCAGCCCCAGCATTTT.

This clonotype was picked up many times. The rearrangement joins TRBV2 to TRBJ2-7; a weak D match, TRBD2 (6 bases). This CDR3 region has 14 residues. The germline V gene encodes CDR1 SNHLY and CDR2 FYNNEI. Trimming left V 3 bases short and J 2 bases short, with 11 bases between. The CDR3 reads CASSDSGGAYEQYF. DNA for the CDR3: TGTGCCAGCAGTGATTCGGGCGGGGCCTACGAGCAGTACTTC.

Ten or more counts support this clonotype. The chain employs TRBV7-6 and TRBJ2-7; D not certain. Trimming took 5 bases from V and 6 from J, leaving 8 bases between them. Looked up from germline, CDR1 is SGHVS and CDR2 is FNYEAQ. This CDR3 contains 11 residues. CDR3 region: CASSDSREQYF. CDR3 DNA: TGTGCCAGCAGCGATAGCCGCGAGCAGTACTTC.

V is TRBV6-1 and J is TRBJ2-3; 7 bases map to TRBD2. The CDR3 sequence is 16 residues long. CDR1 and CDR2 (germline): MNHNS, SASEGT. V trimming: 5 bases; J trimming: 8 bases; junction bases outside the gene matches: 16. The CDR3 reads CASSLNGAGAQATQYF. The CDR3 nucleotides read TGTGCCAGCAGTCTTAATGGGGCGGGAGCTCAGGCTACGCAGTATTTT.

The table lists this clonotype with many counts. The V gene is TRBV9, the J gene TRBJ2-1; the D gene is possibly TRBD1 (7 bases). The CDR3 runs to 15 residues. The V end lost 1 base, the J end lost 8 bases, and 16 bases lay between the germline ends. CDR1 SGDLS and CDR2 YYNGEE come from the germline V gene. CDR3 nucleotide sequence: TGTGCCAGCAGCGTAAGAGACAGGGAGGTCGATGAGCAGTTCTTC. Amino acids: CASSVRDREVDEQFF.

There are many counts of this clonotype. CDR3 amino acids: CASNGPLDTQYF. The CDR3, as DNA: TGTGCCAGTAACGGCCCCTTAGATACGCAGTATTTT. The J gene is TRBJ2-3, the V gene TRBV30; no clear D. The germline V gene encodes CDR1 GTSNPN and CDR2 SVGIG (reference sequence). The length of the CDR3 is 12 residues. V gave up 8 bases and J gave up 5 bases, with 14 bases separating them. Filled out from reference TRBV30 and TRBJ2-3, the complete variable domain reads SQTIHQWPATLVQPVGSPLSLECTVEGTSNPNLYWYRQAAGRGLQLLFYSVGIGQISSEVPQNLSASRPQDRQFILSSKKLLLSDSGFYLCASNGPLDTQYFGPGTRLTVL.

This clonotype was detected many times. V gene TRBV29-1 combines with J gene TRBJ2-1; the match to TRBD2 covers 8 bases. This CDR3 comprises 16 residues. Trimming cost V 3 bases and J 10 bases; bases outside gene matches: 17. Per the germline V gene, CDR1 is SQVTM and CDR2 is ANQGSEA. The CDR3 DNA is TGCAGCGTTGATGTCCTCAGGACTAGCAGGACGAGGGAGCAGTTCTTC. Amino acids: CSVDVLRTSRTREQFF.

This clonotype has a count of ten or more. The chain recombines TRBV12-3 or TRBV12-4 with TRBJ2-1, with D unclear. Trimming pared 6 bases from V and 9 bases from J, leaving 12 bases between. The CDR3 runs to 12 residues. The CDR3 bases are TGTGCCAGCAGCCTGAAAGTTGCTGAGCAGTTCTTC. It translates to CASSLKVAEQFF.

This clonotype occurred many times. This chain joins TRBV2 and TRBJ2-3; possible D gene TRBD2, 5 bases. Trimming removed 6 bases at V and 3 bases at J, with 7 bases between. The germline V gene has CDR1 SNHLY and CDR2 FYNNEI. The length of the CDR3 is 12 residues. CDR3 bases: TGTGCCAGCAGGGAGGAGACAGATACGCAGTATTTT. Its translation is CASREETDTQYF.

This clonotype has ten or more counts. V usage is TRBV15 and J usage is TRBJ1-3; the D is unclear. The V and J ends lost 4 bases and 9 bases respectively, with 10 bases between them. The germline gives CDR1 LNHNV, CDR2 YYDKDF (reference sequence). CDR3 length: 12 amino acids. Here the CDR3 reads CATSTQRGTIYF. CDR3 in DNA: TGTGCCACCAGCACACAACGGGGCACCATATATTTT. Filled out from reference TRBV15 and TRBJ1-3, the complete variable domain reads DAMVIQNPRYQVTQFGKPVTLSCSQTLNHNVMYWYQQKSSQAPKLLFHYYDKDFNNEADTPDNFQSRRPNTSFCFLDIRSPGLGDTAMYLCATSTQRGTIYFGEGSWLTVV.

There are many counts of this clonotype. The chain has TRBV3-1 and TRBJ2-7; D unresolved. Germline CDR1 and CDR2: LGHDT and YNNKEL (reference sequence). The V end was cut by 8 bases, the J end by 6 bases, with 17 bases between. This CDR3 region has 13 residues. The CDR3 DNA follows: TGTGCCAGCGGCTTCATAGGGTTTTCCGAGCAGTACTTC. As protein: CASGFIGFSEQYF.

This clonotype was counted a few times. The V and J genes are TRBV4-2 and TRBJ2-7, with D possibly being TRBD2 (6 bases). The CDR3 totals 14 residues. V gave up 1 base and J gave up 3 bases, with 10 bases separating them. In germline, CDR1 is LGHNA, CDR2 YNFKEQ. CDR3 loop: CASSQAGVGYEQYF. In DNA form, the CDR3 reads TGTGCCAGCAGCCAAGCGGGAGTCGGCTACGAGCAGTACTTC.

This clonotype turned up a few times. The chain couples TRBV2 to TRBJ2-3; 9 bases are shared with TRBD2. Germline-derived CDR1 and CDR2 are SNHLY and FYNNEI. Trimming at V came to 6 bases and at J to 2 bases, leaving 9 bases not matched to a gene. This CDR3 region has 16 residues. Here the CDR3 reads CASSRRGLAYTDTQYF. The CDR3 coding sequence is TGTGCCAGCAGCCGGCGGGGACTAGCTTACACAGATACGCAGTATTTT.

This clonotype was counted ten times or more. V usage is TRBV7-2 and J usage is TRBJ2-2; 9 bases line up with TRBD2. This CDR3 comprises 17 residues. Germline trimming cut 2 bases from V and 3 bases from J; bases unmatched to any gene: 7. Germline CDR1 is SGHTA and CDR2 is FQGNSA. In nucleotides, the CDR3 is TGTGCCAGCAGCTTACCCAGGGCTAGCGGGGACACCGGGGAGCTGTTTTTT. Its protein product is CASSLPRASGDTGELFF.

This clonotype was detected ten times or more. V usage is TRBV5-1 and J usage is TRBJ2-5; 8 positions agree with TRBD2. Looked up from germline, CDR1 is SGHRS and CDR2 is YFSETQ. Trimming at V came to 3 bases and at J to 4 bases, leaving 14 bases not matched to a gene. The CDR3 runs to 17 residues. The CDR3 loop is CASSSDRTSLIGETQYF. The CDR3 DNA follows: TGCGCCAGCAGCTCCGACCGGACTAGCTTGATTGGAGAGACCCAGTACTTC.

In its sample, this clonotype was seen a few times. The gene calls are TRBV9 and TRBJ2-3, with 10 bases matching TRBD2. In germline, CDR1 is SGDLS, CDR2 YYNGEE. The CDR3 has 15 amino acids. Trimming cost V 0 bases and J 5 bases; bases outside gene matches: 3. The CDR3 spells CASSVEASGGDTQYF. In DNA, the CDR3 is TGTGCCAGCAGCGTAGAGGCTAGCGGGGGAGATACGCAGTATTTT.

This clonotype was detected ten times or more. The chain is built from TRBV27 and TRBJ2-3; D not certain. The germline V and J ends were trimmed by 4 bases and 0 bases, with 11 bases remaining between them. The CDR3 totals 15 residues. Germline V gives CDR1 MNHEY, CDR2 SMNVEV (reference sequence). This CDR3 reads CASSSPTESTDTQYF. The CDR3 nucleotides read TGTGCCAGCAGTTCCCCCACGGAGAGCACAGATACGCAGTATTTT.

In this sample, this clonotype turned up many times. The chain combines TRBV2 with TRBJ1-2; maybe TRBD1 (6 bases). CDR1 is SNHLY and CDR2 is FYNNEI in the germline V gene. CDR3 length: 15 residues. The V and J ends lost 3 bases and 8 bases respectively, with 19 bases between them. CDR3 loop: CASSDAGARVSGYTF. DNA of the CDR3: TGTGCCAGCAGTGACGCAGGGGCTAGGGTGTCAGGCTACACCTTC. The full variable domain, in which reference TRBV2 and TRBJ1-2 provide the parts outside the CDR3, is EPEVTQTPSHQVTQMGQEVILRCVPISNHLYFYWYRQILGQKVEFLVSFYNNEISEKSEIFDDQFSVERPDGSNFTLKIRSTKLEDSAMYFCASSDAGARVSGYTFGSGTRLTVV.

This clonotype was seen ten or more times. This chain joins TRBV27 and TRBJ2-2; D is perhaps TRBD1 (6 bases). Trimming stripped 0 bases from V and 7 bases from J, with 21 bases between. From germline, CDR1 is MNHEY and CDR2 SMNVEV (reference sequence). There are 18 residues in the CDR3. The CDR3 is CASSLSPPGQTRGGELFF. The DNA of the CDR3 is TGTGCCAGCAGTTTATCACCCCCCGGACAGACCCGAGGCGGGGAGCTGTTTTTT.